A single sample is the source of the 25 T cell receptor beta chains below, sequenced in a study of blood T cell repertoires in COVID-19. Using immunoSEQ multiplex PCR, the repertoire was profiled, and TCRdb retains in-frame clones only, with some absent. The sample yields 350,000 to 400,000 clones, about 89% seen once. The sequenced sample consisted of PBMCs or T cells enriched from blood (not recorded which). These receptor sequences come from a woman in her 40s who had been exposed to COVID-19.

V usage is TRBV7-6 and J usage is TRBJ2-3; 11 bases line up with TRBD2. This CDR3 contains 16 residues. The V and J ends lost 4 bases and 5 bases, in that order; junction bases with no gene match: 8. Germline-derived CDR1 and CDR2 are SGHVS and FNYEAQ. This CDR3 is CASSSFSGGDIDTQYF. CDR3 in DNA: TGTGCCAGCAGCTCCTTTAGCGGGGGGGATATAGATACGCAGTATTTT.

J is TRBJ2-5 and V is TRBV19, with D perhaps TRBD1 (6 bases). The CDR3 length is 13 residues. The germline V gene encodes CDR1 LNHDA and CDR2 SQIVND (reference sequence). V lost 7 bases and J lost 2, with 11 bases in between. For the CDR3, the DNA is TGTGCCAGTACCGGACAGCGACAAGAGACCCAGTACTTC. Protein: CASTGQRQETQYF.

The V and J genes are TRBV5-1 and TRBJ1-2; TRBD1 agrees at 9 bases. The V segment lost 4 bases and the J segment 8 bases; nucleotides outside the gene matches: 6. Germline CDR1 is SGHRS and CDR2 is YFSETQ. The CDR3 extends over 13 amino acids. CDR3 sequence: CASSPGTGHGYTF. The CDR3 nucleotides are TGCGCCAGCAGCCCTGGGACAGGGCACGGCTACACCTTC.

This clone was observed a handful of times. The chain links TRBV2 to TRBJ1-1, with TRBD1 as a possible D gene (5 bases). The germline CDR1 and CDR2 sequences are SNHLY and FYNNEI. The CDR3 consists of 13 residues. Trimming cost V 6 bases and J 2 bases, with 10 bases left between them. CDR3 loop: CASRQRGNTEAFF. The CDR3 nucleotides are TGTGCCAGCAGACAAAGGGGAAACACTGAAGCTTTCTTT.

The CDR3 sequence: CASSVDSRFSYEQYF. CDR3 coding DNA: TGTGCCAGCAGCGTAGATAGCCGATTCTCCTACGAGCAGTACTTC. The chain is built from TRBV9 and TRBJ2-7; D gene unclear. The germline CDR1 and CDR2 sequences are SGDLS and YYNGEE. The CDR3 length is 15 residues. Trimming removed 0 bases at V and 0 bases at J, with 10 bases between.

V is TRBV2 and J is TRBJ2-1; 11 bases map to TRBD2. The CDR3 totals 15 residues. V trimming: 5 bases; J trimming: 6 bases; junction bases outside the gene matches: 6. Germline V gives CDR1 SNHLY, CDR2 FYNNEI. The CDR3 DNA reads TGTGCCAGCAGTATGACTAGCGGGGTCAGCAATGAGCAGTTCTTC. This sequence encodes CASSMTSGVSNEQFF. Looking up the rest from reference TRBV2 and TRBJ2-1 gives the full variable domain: EPEVTQTPSHQVTQMGQEVILRCVPISNHLYFYWYRQILGQKVEFLVSFYNNEISEKSEIFDDQFSVERPDGSNFTLKIRSTKLEDSAMYFCASSMTSGVSNEQFFGPGTRLTVL.

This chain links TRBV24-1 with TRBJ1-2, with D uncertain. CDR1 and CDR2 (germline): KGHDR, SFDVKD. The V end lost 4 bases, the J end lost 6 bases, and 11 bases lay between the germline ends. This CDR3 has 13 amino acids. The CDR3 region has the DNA TGTGCCACCAGTGACGGGGTGGGTGATGGCTACACCTTC. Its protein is CATSDGVGDGYTF.

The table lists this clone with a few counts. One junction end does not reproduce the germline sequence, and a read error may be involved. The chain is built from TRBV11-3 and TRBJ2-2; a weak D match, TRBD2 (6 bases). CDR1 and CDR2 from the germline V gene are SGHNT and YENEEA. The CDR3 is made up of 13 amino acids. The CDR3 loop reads CATSREPAGELFF. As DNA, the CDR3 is TGTGCCACCAGCCGGGAGCCTGCCGGGGAGCTGTTTTTT.

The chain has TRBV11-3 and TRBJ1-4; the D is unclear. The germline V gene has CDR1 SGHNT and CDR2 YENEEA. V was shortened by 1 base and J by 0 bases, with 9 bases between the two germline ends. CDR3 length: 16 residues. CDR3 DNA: TGTGCCAGCAGCTTAGGGGCCCTCACAACTAATGAAAAACTGTTTTTT. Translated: CASSLGALTTNEKLFF.

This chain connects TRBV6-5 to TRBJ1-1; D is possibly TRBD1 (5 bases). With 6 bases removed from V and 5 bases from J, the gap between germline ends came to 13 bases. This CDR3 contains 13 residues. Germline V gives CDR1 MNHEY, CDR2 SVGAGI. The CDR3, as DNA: TGTGCCAGCAGGCTACCGGGGGGAACTGAAGCTTTCTTT. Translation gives CASRLPGGTEAFF.

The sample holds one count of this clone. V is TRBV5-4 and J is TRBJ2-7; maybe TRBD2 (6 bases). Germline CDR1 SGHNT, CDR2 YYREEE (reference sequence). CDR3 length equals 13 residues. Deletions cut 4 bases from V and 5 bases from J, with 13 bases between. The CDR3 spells CASSGTSRDEQYF. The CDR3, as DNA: TGTGCCAGCAGCGGTACTAGCAGGGACGAGCAGTACTTC.

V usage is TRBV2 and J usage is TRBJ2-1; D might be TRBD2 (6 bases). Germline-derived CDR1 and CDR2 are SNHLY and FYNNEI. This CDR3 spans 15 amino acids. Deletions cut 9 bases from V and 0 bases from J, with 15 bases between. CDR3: CASRGGTTSYNEQFF. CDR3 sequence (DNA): TGTGCCAGTCGCGGCGGGACGACCTCCTACAATGAGCAGTTCTTC. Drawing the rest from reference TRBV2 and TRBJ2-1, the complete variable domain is EPEVTQTPSHQVTQMGQEVILRCVPISNHLYFYWYRQILGQKVEFLVSFYNNEISEKSEIFDDQFSVERPDGSNFTLKIRSTKLEDSAMYFCASRGGTTSYNEQFFGPGTRLTVL.

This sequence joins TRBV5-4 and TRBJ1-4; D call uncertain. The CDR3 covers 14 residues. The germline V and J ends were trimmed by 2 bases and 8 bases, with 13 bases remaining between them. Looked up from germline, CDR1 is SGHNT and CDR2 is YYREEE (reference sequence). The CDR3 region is CASSFGGYREKLFF. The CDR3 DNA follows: TGTGCCAGCAGCTTCGGAGGGTACCGCGAAAAACTGTTTTTT.

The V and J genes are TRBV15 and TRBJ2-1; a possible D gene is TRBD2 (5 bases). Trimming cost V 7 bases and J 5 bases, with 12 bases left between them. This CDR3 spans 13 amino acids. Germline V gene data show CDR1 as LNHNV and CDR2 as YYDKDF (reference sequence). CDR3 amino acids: CATNNGRHNEQFF. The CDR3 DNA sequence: TGTGCCACCAACAATGGGAGACACAATGAGCAGTTCTTC.

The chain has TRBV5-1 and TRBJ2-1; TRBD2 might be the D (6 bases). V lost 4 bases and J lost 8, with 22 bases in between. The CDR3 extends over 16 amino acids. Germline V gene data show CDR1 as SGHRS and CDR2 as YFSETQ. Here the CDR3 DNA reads TGCGCCAGCAGCCCTAACGGTGGGATAGCGGTAGATGAGCAGTTCTTC. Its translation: CASSPNGGIAVDEQFF. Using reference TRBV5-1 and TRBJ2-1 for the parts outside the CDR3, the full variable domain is KAGVTQTPRYLIKTRGQQVTLSCSPISGHRSVSWYQQTPGQGLQFLFEYFSETQRNKGNFPGRFSGRQFSNSRSEMNVSTLELGDSALYLCASSPNGGIAVDEQFFGPGTRLTVL.

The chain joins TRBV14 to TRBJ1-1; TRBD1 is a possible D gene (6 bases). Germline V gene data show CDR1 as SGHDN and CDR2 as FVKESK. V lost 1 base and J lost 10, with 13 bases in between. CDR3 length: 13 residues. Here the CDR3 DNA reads TGTGCCAGCAGCCAAGTGGAACAGGGAAGAGCTTTCTTT. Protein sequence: CASSQVEQGRAFF.

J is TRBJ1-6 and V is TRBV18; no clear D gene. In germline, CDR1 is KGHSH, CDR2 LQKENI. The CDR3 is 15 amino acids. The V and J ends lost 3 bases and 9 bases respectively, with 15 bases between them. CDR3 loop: CASSPRVSAISPLHF. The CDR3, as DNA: TGTGCCAGCTCACCGAGGGTCTCCGCAATTTCACCCCTCCACTTT.

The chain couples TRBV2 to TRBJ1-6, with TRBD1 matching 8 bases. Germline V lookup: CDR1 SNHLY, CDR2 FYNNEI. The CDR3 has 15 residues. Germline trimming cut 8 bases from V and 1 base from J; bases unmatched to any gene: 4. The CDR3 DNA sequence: TGTGCCAGCCGATGGACAGGGTCCTATAATTCACCCCTCCACTTT. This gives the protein CASRWTGSYNSPLHF.

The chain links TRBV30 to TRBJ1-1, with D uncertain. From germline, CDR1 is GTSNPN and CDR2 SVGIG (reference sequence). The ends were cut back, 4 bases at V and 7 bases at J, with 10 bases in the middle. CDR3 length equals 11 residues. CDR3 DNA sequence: TGTGCCTGGATATTGAGCCTTGAAGCTTTCTTT. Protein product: CAWILSLEAFF.

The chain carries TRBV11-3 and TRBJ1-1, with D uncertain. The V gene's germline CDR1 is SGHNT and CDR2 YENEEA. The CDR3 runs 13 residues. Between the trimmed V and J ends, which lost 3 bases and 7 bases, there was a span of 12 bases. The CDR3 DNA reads TGTGCCAGCAGCTTTATATCGGGAAATGAAGCTTTCTTT. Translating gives CASSFISGNEAFF.

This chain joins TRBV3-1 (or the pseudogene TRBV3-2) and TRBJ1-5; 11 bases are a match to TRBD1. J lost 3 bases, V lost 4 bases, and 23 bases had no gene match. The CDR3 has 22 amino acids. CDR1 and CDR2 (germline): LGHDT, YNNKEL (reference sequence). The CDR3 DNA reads TGTGCCAGCAGCCCGAGAGGACAGGGGGCACTCCGTTTAGCCTCTAACAATCAGCCCCAGCATTTT. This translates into CASSPRGQGALRLASNNQPQHF.

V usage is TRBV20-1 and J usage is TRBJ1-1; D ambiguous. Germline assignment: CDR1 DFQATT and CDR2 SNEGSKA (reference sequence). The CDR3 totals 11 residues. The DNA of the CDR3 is TGCAGCGAAGTGCAGAGGACTGAAGCTTTCTTT. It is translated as CSEVQRTEAFF.

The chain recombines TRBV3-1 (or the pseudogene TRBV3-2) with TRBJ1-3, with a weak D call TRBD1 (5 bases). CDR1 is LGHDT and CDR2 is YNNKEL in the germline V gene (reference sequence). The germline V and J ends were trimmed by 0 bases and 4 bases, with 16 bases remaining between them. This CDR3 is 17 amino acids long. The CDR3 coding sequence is TGTGCCAGCAGCCAAGATGTCGGCAGGGTGGACGGAAACACCATATATTTT. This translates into CASSQDVGRVDGNTIYF.

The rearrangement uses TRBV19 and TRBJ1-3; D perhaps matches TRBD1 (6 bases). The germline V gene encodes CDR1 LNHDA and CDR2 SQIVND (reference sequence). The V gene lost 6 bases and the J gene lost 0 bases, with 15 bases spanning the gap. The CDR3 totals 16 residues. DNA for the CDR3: TGTGCCAGTAGAAGGGGGAACCGCCACTCTGGAAACACCATATATTTT. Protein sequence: CASRRGNRHSGNTIYF.

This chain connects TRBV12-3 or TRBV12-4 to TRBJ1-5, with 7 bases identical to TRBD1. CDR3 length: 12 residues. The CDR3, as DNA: TGTGTCACAGGGGCCCTTAATCAGCCCCAGCATTTT. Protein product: CVTGALNQPQHF.